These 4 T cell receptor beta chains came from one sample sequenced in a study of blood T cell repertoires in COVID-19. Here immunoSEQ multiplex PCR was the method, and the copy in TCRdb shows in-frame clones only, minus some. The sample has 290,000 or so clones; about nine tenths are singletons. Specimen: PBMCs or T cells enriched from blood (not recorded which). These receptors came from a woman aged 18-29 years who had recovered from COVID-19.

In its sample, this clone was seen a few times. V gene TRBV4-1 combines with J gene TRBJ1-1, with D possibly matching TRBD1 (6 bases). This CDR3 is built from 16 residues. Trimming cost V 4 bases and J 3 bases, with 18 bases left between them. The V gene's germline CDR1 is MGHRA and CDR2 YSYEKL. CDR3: CASSPIERDIYTEAFF. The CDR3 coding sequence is TGCGCCAGCAGCCCGATCGAGAGGGACATTTACACTGAAGCTTTCTTT.

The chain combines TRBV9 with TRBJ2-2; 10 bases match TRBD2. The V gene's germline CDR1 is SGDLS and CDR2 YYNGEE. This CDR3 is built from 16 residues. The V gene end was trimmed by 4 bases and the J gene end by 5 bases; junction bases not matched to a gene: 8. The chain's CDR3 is CASSFRGLALTGELFF. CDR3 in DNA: TGTGCCAGCAGCTTTAGGGGACTAGCGCTGACCGGGGAGCTGTTTTTT.

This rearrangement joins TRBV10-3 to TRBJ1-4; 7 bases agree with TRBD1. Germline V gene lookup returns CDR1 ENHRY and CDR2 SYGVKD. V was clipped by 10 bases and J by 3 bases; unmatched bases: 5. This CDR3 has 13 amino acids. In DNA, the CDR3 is TGTGCCACCCAGGGGACAGCTAATGAAAAACTGTTTTTT. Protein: CATQGTANEKLFF.

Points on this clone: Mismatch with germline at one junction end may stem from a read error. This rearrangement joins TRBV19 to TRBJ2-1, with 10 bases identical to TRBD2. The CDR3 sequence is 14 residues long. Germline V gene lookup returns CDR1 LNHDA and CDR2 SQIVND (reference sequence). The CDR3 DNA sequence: TGTGCCAGTGCAACTAGCGGGAATATTAATGAGCAGCTCTTC. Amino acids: CASATSGNINEQLF.